Sequencing of this T cell receptor beta chain was carried out in a study of T cells in Graves' hyperthyroidism and ophthalmopathy. The CDR3 is 14 residues long. V was clipped by 3 bases and J by 2 bases, with 9 bases between them. Germline CDR1 is LGHNA and CDR2 is YNFKEQ. In this sample, this clonotype turned up many times. Uncontrolled infection, other autoimmune disease, pregnancy and lactation each barred patients from inclusion. The diagnostic basis comprised clinical symptoms, serum thyroxine and TRAb, thyroid ultrasound and orbital computed tomography. The source of the PBMCs was more than 9.5 ml of fresh peripheral blood. TCR beta CDR3 regions were amplified from RNA. A set of HTBI primers served as the primers for a first-round RT-PCR of the TCR CDR3. TCRdb ran MiXCR on the multiplex PCR reads and lists one entry per CDR3 protein. The data show tens of thousands of distinct CDR3 sequences, about 49% seen once.

The source material was blood. The source is a woman in her thirties with Graves' ophthalmopathy. The chain couples TRBV4-2 to TRBJ2-3; D possibly matches TRBD1 or TRBD2 (5 bases each). The CDR3 region has the DNA TGTGCCAGCAGCCAGGGACGTAACACAGATACGCAGTATTTT. Encoded protein: CASSQGRNTDTQYF.